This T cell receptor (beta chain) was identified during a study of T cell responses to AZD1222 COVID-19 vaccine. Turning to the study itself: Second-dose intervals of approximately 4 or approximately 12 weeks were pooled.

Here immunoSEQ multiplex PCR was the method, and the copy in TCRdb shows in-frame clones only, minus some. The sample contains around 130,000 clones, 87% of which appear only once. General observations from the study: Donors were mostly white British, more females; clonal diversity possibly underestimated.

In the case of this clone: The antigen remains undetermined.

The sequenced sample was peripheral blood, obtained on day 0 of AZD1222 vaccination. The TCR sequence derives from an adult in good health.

CDR3 nucleotides: TGTGCCAGCAGTTACAAGGACAGGTTCGATGGCTACACCTTC. It codes for CASSYKDRFDGYTF. This chain links TRBV6-5 with TRBJ1-2; TRBD1 agrees at 7 bases. Germline assignment: CDR1 MNHEY and CDR2 SVGAGI. This CDR3 spans 14 amino acids. Trimming took 2 bases from V and 6 from J; bases not matched to a gene: 6.